One and the same sample provided the 7 T cell receptor beta chains below, sequenced in a study of PD-1 blockade in mismatch repair-deficient tumors. Repertoires were generated with immunoSEQ multiplex PCR, while TCRdb's copy carries only in-frame clones and drops some. The profile covers 40,000 to 60,000 clones, with 81% appearing a single time and approximately 8.4% taken by the ten largest. Sequences were derived from peripheral blood, sampled approximately 18 weeks after starting pembrolizumab. The receptor source for this set is an adult with mismatch repair-deficient cancer.

V usage is TRBV30 and J usage is TRBJ2-1, with TRBD2 matching 10 bases. Germline trimming cut 2 bases from V and 4 bases from J; bases unmatched to any gene: 5. Germline loops: CDR1 GTSNPN, CDR2 SVGIG (reference sequence). This CDR3 spans 15 amino acids. CDR3 DNA sequence: TGTGCCTGGAGTCGCGGACTAGCGGATTACAATGAGCAGTTCTTC. The encoded protein is CAWSRGLADYNEQFF.

This sequence joins TRBV6-6 and TRBJ2-7; tentatively, D is TRBD2 (8 bases). V was clipped by 2 bases and J by 7 bases, with 18 bases between them. Germline V gives CDR1 MNHNY, CDR2 SVGAGI (reference sequence). CDR3 length: 15 amino acids. CDR3 region: CASSYTNRGLGEQYF. The CDR3, as DNA: TGTGCCAGCAGTTACACAAACAGGGGACTAGGGGAGCAGTACTTC.

V is TRBV2 and J is TRBJ1-5; possible D gene TRBD1, 5 bases. The CDR3 sequence is 15 residues long. Trimming stripped 2 bases from V and 0 bases from J, with 8 bases between. The germline gives CDR1 SNHLY, CDR2 FYNNEI. The CDR3 nucleotides are TGTGCCAGCAGTGAATCAGGGAATAGCAATCAGCCCCAGCATTTT. Translated: CASSESGNSNQPQHF.

J is TRBJ1-2 and V is TRBV21-1; the D call in the table, TRBD1, was not verified against the DNA. TRBV21-1 is recorded as a pseudogene. The CDR3 is 17 amino acids. The CDR3 region is CASSRCLGQGWYYGYTF. CDR3 nucleotides: TGTGCCAGCAGCAGATGCTTGGGACAGGGATGGTACTATGGCTACACCTTC.

This clone was recorded once. The J gene is TRBJ2-7, the V gene TRBV7-9; 7 nucleotides agree with TRBD2. CDR1 and CDR2 from the germline V gene are SEHNR and FQNEAQ (reference sequence). V was clipped by 8 bases and J by 3 bases; unmatched bases: 13. CDR3 length equals 15 residues. CDR3 protein: CASGGWDYGGYEQYF. The CDR3 region has the DNA TGTGCCAGCGGGGGATGGGACTACGGAGGCTACGAGCAGTACTTC.

The V and J genes are TRBV18 and TRBJ2-7; TRBD1 matches 8 bases. CDR1 and CDR2 (germline): KGHSH, LQKENI. The length of the CDR3 is 14 residues. V lost 3 bases and J lost 2; bases outside the gene matches: 3. The DNA of the CDR3 is TGTGCCAGCTCACCGAAGGACAGGGCCTACGAGCAGTACTTC. Translated: CASSPKDRAYEQYF.

This clone occurred once. The chain combines TRBV18 with TRBJ2-7; perhaps TRBD1 as D (5 bases). Trimming shortened V by 0 bases and J by 5 bases, and 14 bases separated the two germline ends. The germline V gene encodes CDR1 KGHSH and CDR2 LQKENI. This CDR3 is built from 15 residues. The CDR3 loop is CASSPPAGQYHEQYF. In DNA form, the CDR3 reads TGTGCCAGCTCACCACCGGCAGGGCAGTACCACGAGCAGTACTTC.